This paragraph reports one T cell receptor beta chain. The repertoire was sequenced with immunoSEQ multiplex PCR; TCRdb's copy has only in-frame clones and lacks some. This sample has approximately 280,000 clones; about 90% occur once, and the top ten carry roughly 3.5%. The entry originates in a study of Ad26.COV2.S vaccination and SARS-CoV-2 variants. Sample treatment: around 19 received Ad26.COV2.S at low or high dose, single or two shots; 5 received placebo; per-sample allocation not given. Day 63 after the first vaccine or placebo injection was the time point for sampling. This CDR3 has 17 amino acids. Germline V gene lookup returns CDR1 KGHSH and CDR2 LQKENI. Trimming at V came to 0 bases and at J to 5 bases, leaving 7 bases not matched to a gene.

V usage is TRBV18 and J usage is TRBJ2-3; 11 bases fit TRBD2. Sequencing was performed on peripheral blood, taken in a trial of Ad26.COV2.S vaccine versus placebo. The receptor was derived from a person aged 18-60 years who received the Ad26.COV2.S COVID-19 vaccine or a placebo. CDR3 sequence: CASSPPTSGTRKDTQYF. The CDR3 bases are TGTGCCAGCTCACCACCGACTAGCGGGACTCGGAAAGATACGCAGTATTTT. Using reference TRBV18 and TRBJ2-3 for the parts outside the CDR3, the full variable domain is NAGVMQNPRHLVRRRGQEARLRCSPMKGHSHVYWYRQLPEEGLKFMVYLQKENIIDESGMPKERFSAEFPKEGPSILRIQQVVRGDSAAYFCASSPPTSGTRKDTQYFGPGTRLTVL.